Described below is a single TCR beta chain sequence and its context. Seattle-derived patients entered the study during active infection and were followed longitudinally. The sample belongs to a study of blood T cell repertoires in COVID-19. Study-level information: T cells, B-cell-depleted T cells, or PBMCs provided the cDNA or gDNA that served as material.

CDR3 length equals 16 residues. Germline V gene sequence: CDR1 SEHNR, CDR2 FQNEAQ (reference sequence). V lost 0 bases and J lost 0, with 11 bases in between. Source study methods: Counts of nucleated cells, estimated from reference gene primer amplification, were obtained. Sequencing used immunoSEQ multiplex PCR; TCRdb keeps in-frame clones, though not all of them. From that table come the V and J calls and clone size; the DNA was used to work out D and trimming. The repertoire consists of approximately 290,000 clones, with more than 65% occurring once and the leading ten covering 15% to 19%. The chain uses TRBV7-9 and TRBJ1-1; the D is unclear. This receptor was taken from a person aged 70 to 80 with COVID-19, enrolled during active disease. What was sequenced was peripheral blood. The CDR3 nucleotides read TGTGCCAGCAGCTTAGCGTCGACAAGGATGAACACTGAAGCTTTCTTT. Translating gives CASSLASTRMNTEAFF. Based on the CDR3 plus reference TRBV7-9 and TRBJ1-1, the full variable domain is DTGVSQNPRHKITKRGQNVTFRCDPISEHNRLYWYRQTLGQGPEFLTYFQNEAQLEKSRLLSDRFSAERPKGSFSTLEIQRTEQGDSAMYLCASSLASTRMNTEAFFGQGTRLTVV.